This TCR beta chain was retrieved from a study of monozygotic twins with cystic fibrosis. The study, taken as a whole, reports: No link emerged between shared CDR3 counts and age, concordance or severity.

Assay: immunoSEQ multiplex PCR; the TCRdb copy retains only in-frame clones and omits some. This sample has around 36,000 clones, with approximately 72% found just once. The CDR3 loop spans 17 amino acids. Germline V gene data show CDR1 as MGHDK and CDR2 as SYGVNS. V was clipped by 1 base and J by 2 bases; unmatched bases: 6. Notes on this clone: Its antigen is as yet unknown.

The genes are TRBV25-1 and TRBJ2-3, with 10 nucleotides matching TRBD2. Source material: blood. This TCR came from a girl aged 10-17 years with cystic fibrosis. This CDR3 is CASSEFRLAGDTDTQYF. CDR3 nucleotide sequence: TGTGCCAGCAGTGAATTTAGGCTAGCGGGGGACACAGATACGCAGTATTTT.